This entry features one T cell receptor beta chain sequence. The sample originates from a study of blood T cell repertoires in COVID-19. About the research overall: Sites in the United States, Italy and Spain provided acute and convalescent COVID-19 samples. Sources were T cells, B-cell-depleted T cells, or PBMCs; the material itself was cDNA or gDNA.

Germline V CDR1 and CDR2: LNHDA, SQIVND (reference sequence). Trimming took off 0 bases at V and 5 bases at J, with 22 bases between the two ends. The CDR3 sequence is 19 residues long. As handled by the study authors: Estimates of nucleated cell counts were drawn from the amplification of reference gene primers. Only in-frame clones appear in the TCRdb table, and some are missing; sequencing was by immunoSEQ multiplex PCR. V and J calls and clone size are copied from that table; D and trimming were computed from the DNA. The table has fewer than 250,000 clones, about four fifths seen once. V gene TRBV19 combines with J gene TRBJ2-2; tentative D call: TRBD2 (6 bases). The origin of this receptor is a man aged 50 or older with acute or convalescent COVID-19. The specimen was peripheral blood. The CDR3 sequence is CASSIEIPWGEAPTGELFF. The CDR3 region has the DNA TGTGCCAGTAGTATAGAAATCCCATGGGGGGAAGCCCCTACCGGGGAGCTGTTTTTT. Supplemented by reference TRBV19 and TRBJ2-2, the full variable domain reads DGGITQSPKYLFRKEGQNVTLSCEQNLNHDAMYWYRQDPGQGLRLIYYSQIVNDFQKGDIAEGYSVSREKKESFPLTVTSAQKNPTAFYLCASSIEIPWGEAPTGELFFGEGSRLTVL.